The 2 T cell receptor beta chains reported below all come from one sample, sequenced in a study of cytomegalovirus exposure and HLA in healthy donors (TCRdb year 2017). Receptors were amplified or captured by the immunoSEQ multiplex PCR assay. For the multiplex PCR, a mixture combining 60 forward primers for TCR Vbeta segments and 13 reverse primers for TCR Jbeta segments was used. The source is immuneACCESS, and TCRdb retained only in-frame sequences with V and J called. Part of the clones is not carried over; for the studies checked, unresolved V genes explain less than half of this, and the remainder is unexplained. This sample is represented by approximately 120,000 clones; roughly 81% of them were singletons. About 1% of the sample is in the top ten clones. The sample comprised PBMCs. These receptors were collected from a woman in her 30s in good health and CMV-seronegative.

The chain links TRBV30 to TRBJ2-5; D is perhaps TRBD1 (5 bases). Germline-derived CDR1 and CDR2 are GTSNPN and SVGIG (reference sequence). V was cut by 2 bases and J by 4 bases, with 11 bases left in between. The CDR3 is 13 residues long. The CDR3 spells CAWSPGMGETQYF. CDR3 nucleotide sequence: TGTGCCTGGAGTCCAGGGATGGGAGAGACCCAGTACTTC.

The chain is built from TRBV6-5 and TRBJ1-5; D may be TRBD1 (6 bases). The ends were cut back, 3 bases at V and 1 base at J, with 10 bases in the middle. The CDR3 totals 15 residues. Germline values: CDR1 MNHEY, CDR2 SVGAGI. The CDR3 is CASSYRGASNQPQHF. In DNA, the CDR3 is TGTGCCAGCAGTTATCGGGGGGCGAGCAATCAGCCCCAGCATTTT.